Listed below are T cell receptor beta chains from one sample, sequenced in a study of blood T cell repertoires in COVID-19. Sequencing used immunoSEQ multiplex PCR; TCRdb keeps in-frame clones, though not all of them. The repertoire holds under 170,000 clones, roughly 87% seen once, with roughly 4% in the top ten. The sequencing sample was made of peripheral blood. These receptors were obtained from a woman aged 55-75 years with active or convalescent COVID-19. CDR3s include the opening cysteine and the closing phenylalanine or tryptophan. The D gene is left open where the match is weak. Some rows have no size entry. The others give once, few or many, or a class for an expanded clone.

>NA|TRBJ2-1|TRBD1|TRBV30
CAATGGYNEQFF
TGTGCCGCCACAGGGGGTTACAATGAGCAGTTCTTC
>NA|TRBJ1-6|NA|TRBV5-4
CASSLEHQNSPLHF
TGTGCCAGCAGCTTGGAGCACCAAAATTCACCCCTCCACTTT
>NA|TRBJ1-2|NA|TRBV3-1/TRBV3-2
CASSQVVGNNYGYTF
TGTGCCAGCAGCCAAGTGGTCGGGAATAACTATGGCTACACCTTC
>NA|TRBJ1-6|TRBD1|TRBV18
CASSRQGSESPLHF
TGTGCCAGCTCGCGACAGGGATCCGAATCACCCCTCCACTTT
>few|TRBJ2-1|TRBD1|TRBV14
CASSPGTGGYNEQFF
TGTGCCAGCAGCCCCGGGACAGGGGGCTACAATGAGCAGTTCTTC
>NA|TRBJ2-3|NA|TRBV5-1
CASSSQGTTSTDTQYF
TGCGCCAGCAGCTCTCAGGGAACAACTAGCACAGATACGCAGTATTTT
>NA|TRBJ1-1|NA|TRBV20-1
CSVADSEAFF
TGCAGTGTAGCAGACTCTGAAGCTTTCTTT
>NA|TRBJ1-4|NA|TRBV2
CASSQRGRTNEKLFF
TGTGCCAGCAGTCAACGGGGGAGAACTAATGAAAAACTGTTTTTT
>NA|TRBJ1-2|NA|TRBV4-3
CASSQAIGVFNGYTF
TGCGCCAGCAGCCAGGCAATAGGGGTATTCAATGGCTACACCTTC
>NA|TRBJ1-5|TRBD1|TRBV28
CASSSGQGYNQPQHF
TGTGCCAGCAGCTCGGGACAGGGCTACAATCAGCCCCAGCATTTT
>NA|TRBJ2-4|NA|TRBV6-6
CASSYPLAKNIQYF
TGTGCCAGCAGTTACCCTCTGGCCAAAAACATTCAGTACTTC
>NA|TRBJ2-1|TRBD2|TRBV5-1
CASSLAWLAGSEQFF
TGCGCCAGCAGCTTGGCCTGGCTAGCGGGGAGTGAGCAGTTCTTC
>once|TRBJ2-3|NA|TRBV4-3
CASSQDGGQRSQYF
TGCGCCAGCAGCCAAGATGGGGGCCAAAGGTCCCAGTATTTT
>NA|TRBJ1-5|NA|TRBV2
CASSDRLNQPQHF
TGTGCCAGCAGTGACAGGTTGAATCAGCCCCAGCATTTT
>NA|TRBJ1-6|TRBD1|TRBV5-1
CASSTGGNNSPLHF
TGCGCCAGCTCTACAGGGGGTAATAATTCACCCCTCCACTTT
>few|TRBJ1-1|NA|TRBV9
CASSVAVNTEAFF
TGTGCCAGCAGCGTAGCGGTGAACACTGAAGCTTTCTTT
>NA|TRBJ2-2|NA|TRBV9
CASSARLTGFGGELFF
TGTGCCAGCAGCGCCCGTCTCACAGGGTTTGGCGGGGAGCTGTTTTTT
>NA|TRBJ1-1|NA|TRBV7-9
CASSLVQYTEAFF
TGTGCCAGCAGCTTAGTACAGTACACTGAAGCTTTCTTT
>NA|TRBJ2-3|TRBD2|TRBV10-3
CAISESLTSGGLTDTQYF
TGTGCCATCAGTGAGTCTTTGACTAGCGGGGGGCTCACAGATACGCAGTATTTT
>NA|TRBJ1-2|TRBD1|TRBV2
CASRRGLGYTF
TGTGCCAGCAGAAGGGGGCTGGGCTACACCTTC
>NA|TRBJ1-2|NA|TRBV5-6
CASSLLPGQTNYGYTF
TGTGCCAGCAGCTTGCTTCCGGGACAAACTAACTATGGCTACACCTTC
>few|TRBJ1-6|NA|TRBV6-5
CASSQRNSPLHF
TGTGCCAGCAGTCAACGGAATTCACCCCTCCACTTT
>NA|TRBJ2-7|NA|TRBV7-2
CASRGGTGSSYEQYF
TGTGCCAGCAGGGGCGGGACGGGAAGCTCCTACGAGCAGTACTTC
>NA|TRBJ2-3|TRBD2|TRBV7-9
CASSSPGTSGVTDTQYF
TGTGCCAGCAGCTCTCCCGGGACTAGCGGGGTGACAGATACGCAGTATTTT
>NA|TRBJ2-5|NA|TRBV4-3
CASSQDAGTLGETQYF
TGCGCCAGCAGCCAAGATGCGGGGACCCTGGGAGAGACCCAGTACTTC
>NA|TRBJ1-2|NA|TRBV5-1
CASSGPEGYGYTF
TGCGCCAGCAGCGGACCAGAGGGCTATGGCTACACCTTC
>once|TRBJ1-2|NA|TRBV10-3
CAIKSQENYGYTF
TGTGCCATTAAATCACAGGAGAACTATGGCTACACCTTC
>NA|TRBJ2-7|NA|TRBV5-1
CASSTDSYEQYF
TGCGCCAGCAGTACAGACAGCTACGAGCAGTACTTC
>NA|TRBJ2-1|TRBD1|TRBV11-3
CASSLGGQGNYNEQFF
TGTGCCAGCAGCTTAGGAGGACAGGGGAATTACAATGAGCAGTTCTTC
>NA|TRBJ2-1|TRBD2|TRBV18
CASSASSGGGQGEQFF
TGTGCCAGCTCAGCGTCTAGCGGGGGAGGGCAAGGTGAGCAGTTCTTC
>NA|TRBJ2-3|TRBD2|TRBV10-2
CASTELIGGGPSDTQYF
TGCGCCAGCACCGAATTGATTGGCGGGGGGCCATCAGATACGCAGTATTTT
>NA|TRBJ1-1|TRBD1|TRBV5-1
CASSLGQGVAEAFF
TGCGCCAGCAGCCTTGGACAGGGAGTCGCTGAAGCTTTCTTT
>NA|TRBJ1-6|NA|TRBV27
CASSSAGGGNSPLHF
TGTGCCAGCAGTTCGGCGGGGGGAGGTAATTCACCCCTCCACTTT
>NA|TRBJ1-2|TRBD1|TRBV5-1
CASSTGQGASGYTF
TGCGCCAGCAGCACCGGACAGGGGGCGTCGGGCTACACCTTC
>NA|TRBJ1-5|NA|TRBV2
CASSSRSVGSNQPQHF
TGTGCCAGCAGTTCGAGGAGCGTCGGTAGCAATCAGCCCCAGCATTTT
>NA|TRBJ1-1|NA|TRBV19
CATGFGSAEAFF
TGTGCCACCGGCTTCGGGAGTGCGGAAGCTTTCTTT
>NA|TRBJ1-2|TRBD1|TRBV7-9
CASSLVGTDYGYTF
TGTGCCAGCAGCTTAGTTGGGACAGATTATGGCTACACCTTC
>NA|TRBJ1-2|TRBD1|TRBV7-9
CASSGLGTGVYGYTF
TGTGCCAGCAGCGGGCTCGGGACAGGGGTTTATGGCTACACCTTC
>NA|TRBJ1-2|NA|TRBV7-2
CASSLVVVPPRGYTF
TGTGCCAGCAGCTTAGTAGTGGTCCCACCCCGAGGCTACACCTTC
>NA|TRBJ2-1|NA|TRBV5-1
CASSLLSSIGNEQFF
TGCGCCAGCAGCTTATTGTCTTCGATCGGGAATGAGCAGTTCTTC
>NA|TRBJ2-2|NA|TRBV7-2
CASSPTGDTGELFF
TGTGCCAGCAGCCCAACGGGGGACACCGGGGAGCTGTTTTTT
>NA|TRBJ2-1|NA|TRBV5-1
CASKGDGDNEQFF
TGCGCCAGCAAGGGGGATGGAGACAATGAGCAGTTCTTC
>NA|TRBJ1-4|NA|TRBV4-3
CASSQEVGGRGEKLFF
TGCGCCAGCAGCCAAGAAGTCGGGGGACGGGGTGAAAAACTGTTTTTT
>once|TRBJ2-1|TRBD1|TRBV5-8
CASSLVGTGRYNEQFF
TGTGCCAGCAGCTTGGTCGGGACAGGGCGATACAATGAGCAGTTCTTC
>NA|TRBJ1-1|TRBD1|TRBV10-3
CAIRDRGHKNTEAFF
TGTGCCATCCGGGACAGGGGGCATAAGAACACTGAAGCTTTCTTT
>NA|TRBJ1-1|NA|TRBV18
CASSHGGVTEAFF
TGTGCCAGCTCACACGGAGGGGTCACTGAAGCTTTCTTT